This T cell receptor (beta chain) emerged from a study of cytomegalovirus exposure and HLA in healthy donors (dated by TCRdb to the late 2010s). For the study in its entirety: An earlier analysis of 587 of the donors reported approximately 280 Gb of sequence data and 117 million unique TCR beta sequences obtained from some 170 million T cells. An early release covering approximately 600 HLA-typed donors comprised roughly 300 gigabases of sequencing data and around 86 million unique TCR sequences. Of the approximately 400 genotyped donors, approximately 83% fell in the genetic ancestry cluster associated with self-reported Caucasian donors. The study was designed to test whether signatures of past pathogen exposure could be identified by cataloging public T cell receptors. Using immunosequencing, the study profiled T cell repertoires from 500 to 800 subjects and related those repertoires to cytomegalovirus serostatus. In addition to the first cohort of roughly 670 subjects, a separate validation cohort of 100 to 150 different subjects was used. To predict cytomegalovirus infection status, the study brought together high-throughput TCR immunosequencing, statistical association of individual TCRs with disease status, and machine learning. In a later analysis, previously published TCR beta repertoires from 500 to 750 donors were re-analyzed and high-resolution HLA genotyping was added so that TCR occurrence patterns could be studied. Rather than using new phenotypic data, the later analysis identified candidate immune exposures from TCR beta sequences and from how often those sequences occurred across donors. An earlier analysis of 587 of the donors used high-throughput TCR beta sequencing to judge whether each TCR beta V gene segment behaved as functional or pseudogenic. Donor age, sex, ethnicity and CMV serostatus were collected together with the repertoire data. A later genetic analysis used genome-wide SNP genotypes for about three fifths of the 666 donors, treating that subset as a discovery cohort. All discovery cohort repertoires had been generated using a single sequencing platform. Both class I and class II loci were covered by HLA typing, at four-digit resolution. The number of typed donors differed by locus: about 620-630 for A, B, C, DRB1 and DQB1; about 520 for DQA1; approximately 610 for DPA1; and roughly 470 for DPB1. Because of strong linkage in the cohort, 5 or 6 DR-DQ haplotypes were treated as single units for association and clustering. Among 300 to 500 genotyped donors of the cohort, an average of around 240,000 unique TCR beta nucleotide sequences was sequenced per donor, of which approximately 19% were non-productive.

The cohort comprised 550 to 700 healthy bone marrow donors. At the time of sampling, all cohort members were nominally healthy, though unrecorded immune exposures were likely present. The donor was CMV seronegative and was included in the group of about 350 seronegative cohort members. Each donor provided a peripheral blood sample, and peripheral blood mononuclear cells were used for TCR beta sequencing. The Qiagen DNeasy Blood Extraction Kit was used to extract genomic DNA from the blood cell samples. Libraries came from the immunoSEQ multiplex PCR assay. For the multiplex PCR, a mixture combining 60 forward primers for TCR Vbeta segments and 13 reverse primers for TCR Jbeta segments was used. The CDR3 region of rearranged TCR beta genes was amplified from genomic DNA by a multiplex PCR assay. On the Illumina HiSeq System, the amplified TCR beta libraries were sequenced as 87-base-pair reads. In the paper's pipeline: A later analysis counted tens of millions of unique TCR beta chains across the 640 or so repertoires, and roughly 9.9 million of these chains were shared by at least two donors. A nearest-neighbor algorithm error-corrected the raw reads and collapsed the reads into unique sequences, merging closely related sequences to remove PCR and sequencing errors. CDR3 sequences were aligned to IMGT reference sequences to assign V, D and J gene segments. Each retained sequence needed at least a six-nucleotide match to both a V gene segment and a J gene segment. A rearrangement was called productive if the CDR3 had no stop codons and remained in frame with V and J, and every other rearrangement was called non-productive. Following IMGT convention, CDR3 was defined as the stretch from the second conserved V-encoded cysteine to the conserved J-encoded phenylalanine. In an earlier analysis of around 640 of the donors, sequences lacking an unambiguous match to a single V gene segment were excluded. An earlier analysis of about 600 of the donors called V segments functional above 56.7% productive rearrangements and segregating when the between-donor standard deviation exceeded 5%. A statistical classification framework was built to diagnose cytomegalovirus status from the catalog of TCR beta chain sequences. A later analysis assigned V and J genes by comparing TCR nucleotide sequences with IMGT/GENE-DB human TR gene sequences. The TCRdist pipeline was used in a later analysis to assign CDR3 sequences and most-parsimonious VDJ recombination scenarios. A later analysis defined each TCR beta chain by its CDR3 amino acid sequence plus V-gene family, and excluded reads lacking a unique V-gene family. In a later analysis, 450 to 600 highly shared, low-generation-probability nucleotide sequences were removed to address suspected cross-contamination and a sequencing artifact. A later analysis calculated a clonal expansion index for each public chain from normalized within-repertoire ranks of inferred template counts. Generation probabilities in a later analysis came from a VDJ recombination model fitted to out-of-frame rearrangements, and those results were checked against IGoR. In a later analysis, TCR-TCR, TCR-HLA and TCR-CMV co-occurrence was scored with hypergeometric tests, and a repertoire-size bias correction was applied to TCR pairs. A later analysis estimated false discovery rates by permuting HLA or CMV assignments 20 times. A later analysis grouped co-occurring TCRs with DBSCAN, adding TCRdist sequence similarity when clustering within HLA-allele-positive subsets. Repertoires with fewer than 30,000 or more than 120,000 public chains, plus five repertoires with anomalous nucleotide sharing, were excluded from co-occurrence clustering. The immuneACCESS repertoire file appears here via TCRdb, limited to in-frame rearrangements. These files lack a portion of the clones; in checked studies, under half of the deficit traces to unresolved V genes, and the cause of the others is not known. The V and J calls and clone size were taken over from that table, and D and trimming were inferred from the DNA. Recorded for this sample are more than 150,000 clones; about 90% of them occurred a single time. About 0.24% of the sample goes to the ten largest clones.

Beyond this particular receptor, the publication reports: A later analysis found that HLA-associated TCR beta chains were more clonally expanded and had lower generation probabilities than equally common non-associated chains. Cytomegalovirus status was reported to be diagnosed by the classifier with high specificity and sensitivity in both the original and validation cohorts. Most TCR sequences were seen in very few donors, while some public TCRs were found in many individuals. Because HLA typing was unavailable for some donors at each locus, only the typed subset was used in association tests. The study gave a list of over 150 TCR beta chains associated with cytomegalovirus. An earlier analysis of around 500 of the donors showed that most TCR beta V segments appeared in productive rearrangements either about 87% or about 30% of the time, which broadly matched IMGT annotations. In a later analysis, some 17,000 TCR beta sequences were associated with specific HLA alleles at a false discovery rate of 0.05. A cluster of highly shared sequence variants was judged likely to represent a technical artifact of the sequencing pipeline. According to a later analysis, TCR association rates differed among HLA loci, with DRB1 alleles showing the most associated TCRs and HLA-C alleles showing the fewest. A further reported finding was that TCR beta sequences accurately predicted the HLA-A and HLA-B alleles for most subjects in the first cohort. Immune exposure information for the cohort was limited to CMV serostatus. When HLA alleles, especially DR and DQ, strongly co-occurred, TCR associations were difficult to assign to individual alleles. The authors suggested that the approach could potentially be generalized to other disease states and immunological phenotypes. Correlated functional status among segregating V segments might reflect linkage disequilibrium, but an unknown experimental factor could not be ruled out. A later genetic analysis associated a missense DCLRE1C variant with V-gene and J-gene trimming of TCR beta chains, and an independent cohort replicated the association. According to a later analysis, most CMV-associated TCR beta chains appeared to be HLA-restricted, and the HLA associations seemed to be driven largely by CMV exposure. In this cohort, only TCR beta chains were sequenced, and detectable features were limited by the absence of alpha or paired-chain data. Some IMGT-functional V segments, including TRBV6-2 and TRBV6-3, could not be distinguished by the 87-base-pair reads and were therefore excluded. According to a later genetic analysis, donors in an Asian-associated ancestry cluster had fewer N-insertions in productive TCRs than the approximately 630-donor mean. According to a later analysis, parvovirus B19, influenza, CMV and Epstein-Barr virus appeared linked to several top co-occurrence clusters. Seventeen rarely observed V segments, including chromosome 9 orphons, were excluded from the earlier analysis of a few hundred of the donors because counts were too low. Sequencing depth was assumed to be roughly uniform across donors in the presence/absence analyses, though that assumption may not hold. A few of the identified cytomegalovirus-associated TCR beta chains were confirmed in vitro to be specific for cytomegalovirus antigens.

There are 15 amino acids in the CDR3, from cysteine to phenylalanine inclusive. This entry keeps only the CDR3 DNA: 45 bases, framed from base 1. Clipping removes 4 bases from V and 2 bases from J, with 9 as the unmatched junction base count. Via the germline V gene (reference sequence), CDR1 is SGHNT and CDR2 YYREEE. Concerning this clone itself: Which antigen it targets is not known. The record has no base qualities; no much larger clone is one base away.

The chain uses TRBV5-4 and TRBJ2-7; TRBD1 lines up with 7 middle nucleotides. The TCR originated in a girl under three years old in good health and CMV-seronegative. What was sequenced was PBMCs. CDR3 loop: CASSRPGTDTYEQYF. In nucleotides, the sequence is TGTGCCAGCAGCCGACCCGGGACAGACACCTACGAGCAGTACTTC.